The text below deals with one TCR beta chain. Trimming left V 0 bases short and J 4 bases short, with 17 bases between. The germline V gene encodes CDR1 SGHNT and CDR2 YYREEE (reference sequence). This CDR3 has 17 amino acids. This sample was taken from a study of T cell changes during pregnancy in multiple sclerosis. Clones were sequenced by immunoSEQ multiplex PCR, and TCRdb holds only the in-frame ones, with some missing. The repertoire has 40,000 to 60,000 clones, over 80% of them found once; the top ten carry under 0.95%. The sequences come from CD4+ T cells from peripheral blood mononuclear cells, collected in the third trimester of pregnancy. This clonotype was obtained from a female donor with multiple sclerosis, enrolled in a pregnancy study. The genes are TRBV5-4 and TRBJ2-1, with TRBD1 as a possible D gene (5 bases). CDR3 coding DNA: TGTGCCAGCAGCTTGGACCCTCAGGGCTTACGGTACAATGAGCAGTTCTTC. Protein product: CASSLDPQGLRYNEQFF.